This TCR beta chain originates from a study of Tregs in tolerant kidney transplant recipients. Broader study findings: For some patients, primers changed over time, blocking nucleotide-level comparison. Biological reproducibility was not directly addressed, but technical replication error appeared minimal.

Libraries were prepared by immunoSEQ multiplex PCR; TCRdb keeps only in-frame clonotypes and omits some of them. The sample shows tens of thousands of clones, roughly nine tenths of them seen only once. Germline assignment: CDR1 ENHRY and CDR2 SYGVKD. V gave up 6 bases and J gave up 4 bases; unmatched junction bases: 6. The CDR3 is made up of 14 amino acids. This clone was counted once. Its matching antigen is unknown. This TCR was recovered from a human donor who received a combined kidney and bone marrow transplant. The chain joins TRBV10-3 to TRBJ2-3; 8 bases map to TRBD2. The specimen comprised CD4+ T cells from blood, sampled before the transplant. CDR3 bases: TGTGCCATCAGCCCGGGACTAGGAGCAGATACGCAGTATTTT. Its protein is CAISPGLGADTQYF.